This T cell receptor beta chain was identified during a study of PD-1 blockade in classical Hodgkin lymphoma. As concerns this clone: Its target is not known.

The protocol was immunoSEQ multiplex PCR, while the TCRdb copy is restricted to in-frame clones and leaves out a portion. The sample lists over 10,000 clones; over 75% were seen once. Each patient's relapse followed autologous stem cell transplantation, and brentuximab vedotin exposure varied. Patients' outcomes at their best amounted to complete response, partial response or progressive disease. Study-wide findings and caveats: Healthy donors reportedly exceeded newly diagnosed patients in baseline TCR diversity. CD8+ TCR diversity did not rise significantly by C4D1, unlike CD4+.

This material consisted of peripheral blood mononuclear cells (PBMCs), taken at baseline. This clonotype originated in a human donor with classical Hodgkin lymphoma.

The CDR3 DNA follows: TGTGCCAGCAGTCGAGCTACAGGGGGCCCTTACATTCAGTACTTC. This sequence encodes CASSRATGGPYIQYF. The rearrangement links TRBV27 to TRBJ2-4; TRBD1 aligns across 9 bases. The V gene's germline CDR1 is MNHEY and CDR2 SMNVEV (reference sequence). Trimming removed 5 bases from V and 8 bases from J; junction bases left unmatched: 10. This CDR3 region has 15 residues.